This T cell receptor (beta chain) was retrieved from a study of blood T cell repertoires in COVID-19. Measured with immunoSEQ multiplex PCR; TCRdb has only the in-frame clones, and not every one. The repertoire holds 360,000 or so clones, about 90% seen once, with 6.5% to 7% in the top ten. V lost 1 base and J lost 12; bases outside the gene matches: 18. This CDR3 comprises 19 residues. Per the germline V gene, CDR1 is SGHAT and CDR2 is FQNNGV. This chain links TRBV11-2 with TRBJ1-6, with 10 bases fitting TRBD1. Sequenced sample: peripheral blood. The origin of this receptor is a man between 18 and 35 years old with active or convalescent COVID-19. The CDR3: CASSLVFQIPGQGSLPLHF. The DNA of the CDR3 is TGTGCCAGCAGCTTAGTTTTCCAGATACCGGGACAGGGGAGTTTACCCCTCCACTTT.